The 12 T cell receptor beta chains in this list originate from one sample, sequenced in a study of cytomegalovirus exposure and HLA in healthy donors. PCR involved 60 Vbeta and 13 Jbeta primers. Profiling relied on immunoSEQ multiplex PCR, and the TCRdb table lists in-frame clones only, not all of them. Of some 110,000 clones detected, about 80% appear once; the ten largest clones hold 2.1%. The sample comprised PBMCs. The origin of the receptors is a man younger than 45 in good health and CMV-seronegative.

V gene TRBV18 combines with J gene TRBJ1-1; no reliable D call. CDR1 and CDR2 (germline): KGHSH, LQKENI. CDR3 length: 15 residues. V dropped 0 bases and J dropped 4 bases, with 12 bases sitting between them. CDR3 bases: TGTGCCAGCTCACCACCGGGCGAGGCGGGCACTGAAGCTTTCTTT. Its protein product is CASSPPGEAGTEAFF.

The CDR3 region has the DNA TGTGCCAGCAGCTCAAAATTAGCGGGAGGGAGCACAGATACGCAGTATTTT. Amino acids: CASSSKLAGGSTDTQYF. The chain recombines TRBV7-6 with TRBJ2-3; 11 bases are a match to TRBD2. Germline V gene data show CDR1 as SGHVS and CDR2 as FNYEAQ. CDR3 length: 17 residues. With 4 bases clipped from V and 0 bases from J, the junction kept 6 bases outside the gene matches.

As for this clone: Within the sample, other DNA sequences also encode this same CDR3. The rearrangement uses TRBV5-4 and TRBJ1-3, with a tentative D call TRBD1 (5 bases). V was clipped by 3 bases and J by 2 bases, with 18 bases between them. Germline CDR1 and CDR2: SGHNT and YYREEE (reference sequence). The CDR3 runs to 17 residues. The CDR3 DNA reads TGTGCCAGCAGCTCACCTCCAAGGGGTGTGACTGGAAACACCATATATTTT. Its translation: CASSSPPRGVTGNTIYF.

CDR3 region: CASSQAGQGRTEAFF. Here the CDR3 DNA reads TGCGCCAGCAGCCAAGCGGGACAGGGGAGGACTGAAGCTTTCTTT. The rearrangement links TRBV4-3 to TRBJ1-1; 10 nucleotides agree with TRBD1. Trimming removed 1 base from V and 5 bases from J; junction bases left unmatched: 4. CDR3 size: 15 residues. Germline CDR1 is LGHNA and CDR2 is YSLEER.

This clone was detected once. This chain uses TRBV19 with TRBJ1-4, with 8 bases fitting TRBD1. Looked up from germline, CDR1 is LNHDA and CDR2 is SQIVND (reference sequence). This CDR3 contains 15 residues. V lost 6 bases to trimming and J lost 7 bases; unmatched junction nucleotides: 10. The CDR3 region is CASSSGQGSGEKLFF. The CDR3 DNA is TGTGCCAGTAGCTCCGGACAGGGCTCCGGTGAAAAACTGTTTTTT.

This rearrangement joins TRBV6-5 to TRBJ2-7, with 8 bases fitting TRBD1. The length of the CDR3 is 13 residues. Losses at the gene ends were 6 bases for V and 7 bases for J; bases not matched to a gene: 8. Germline V gene sequence: CDR1 MNHEY, CDR2 SVGAGI. The CDR3 reads CASSLDRAGEQYF. DNA for the CDR3: TGTGCCAGCAGCCTGGACAGGGCTGGGGAGCAGTACTTC.

DNA of the CDR3: TGTGCCAGCAGTGAGGCGGGACAGCTAACCTACGAGCAGTACTTC. It codes for CASSEAGQLTYEQYF. The genes are TRBV28 and TRBJ2-7, with D perhaps TRBD1 (7 bases). This CDR3 is built from 15 residues. V was clipped by 5 bases and J by 2 bases, with 16 bases between them. CDR1 MDHEN and CDR2 SYDVKM come from the germline V gene.

This CDR3 reads CASSLAGGNYGYTF. CDR3 in DNA: TGTGCCAGCAGCTTAGCGGGAGGGAACTATGGCTACACCTTC. This chain uses TRBV7-2 with TRBJ1-2; D gene ambiguous. V dropped 0 bases and J dropped 2 bases, with 7 bases sitting between them. There are 14 residues in the CDR3. Germline V CDR1 and CDR2: SGHTA, FQGNSA.

A remark on this clone: A junction boundary mismatches the germline segment, possibly from a read error. This chain links TRBV13 with TRBJ1-1; possibly TRBD1 for D (5 bases). Germline assignment: CDR1 PRHDT and CDR2 FYEKMQ (reference sequence). This CDR3 contains 15 residues. CDR3 loop: CASSLRSRGTYLGIF. DNA for the CDR3: TGTGCCAGCAGCTTAAGGAGTCGGGGGACCTACTTAGGCATCTTT.

The V gene is TRBV30, the J gene TRBJ1-1; D ambiguous. From germline, CDR1 is GTSNPN and CDR2 SVGIG (reference sequence). This CDR3 spans 13 amino acids. Trimming removed 0 bases from V and 7 bases from J, with 12 bases in between. CDR3 in amino acids: CAWSVPWAIEAFF. The CDR3 coding sequence is TGTGCCTGGAGTGTACCCTGGGCCATTGAAGCTTTCTTT.

The V gene is TRBV30, the J gene TRBJ2-2, with D possibly TRBD2 on 5 matching bases. The germline V and J ends were trimmed by 0 bases and 6 bases, with 5 bases remaining between them. Germline CDR1 GTSNPN, CDR2 SVGIG (reference sequence). The CDR3 sequence is 12 residues long. As DNA, the CDR3 is TGTGCCTGGAGTGTCGGGGCCGGGGAGCTGTTTTTT. Its protein is CAWSVGAGELFF.

The CDR3 DNA follows: TGTGCCACAGGGGTTGACAGCAATGAGCAGTTCTTC. It yields the protein CATGVDSNEQFF. The chain is built from TRBV10-3 and TRBJ2-1, with a possible D match to TRBD1 (6 bases). The germline V and J ends were trimmed by 10 bases and 6 bases, with 13 bases remaining between them. Germline loops: CDR1 ENHRY, CDR2 SYGVKD. The CDR3 covers 12 residues.